This passage covers 12 T cell receptor beta chains from one sample sequenced in a study of chemoradiotherapy in HPV16-positive cancers (dated by TCRdb to 2021 to 2024). Receptor libraries were prepared by the immunoSEQ multiplex PCR assay. As stored in TCRdb, this immuneACCESS dataset retains in-frame rearrangements with V and J assigned. A fraction of the clones does not appear; measured against another copy, unresolved V genes explain less than half of the discrepancy, and the remainder lacks a known reason. Across this sample there are some 9,300 clones, with roughly 65% seen only once. The ten most abundant clones make up around 14% of the sample. Sampling was conducted from a patient who underwent chemoradiotherapy. The receptors come from a human donor with HPV-associated anogenital cancer.

The chain carries TRBV10-2 and TRBJ1-5; D perhaps matches TRBD1 (5 bases). The CDR3 totals 15 residues. CDR1 WSHSY and CDR2 SAAADI come from the germline V gene. Trimming shortened V by 5 bases and J by 2 bases, and 13 bases separated the two germline ends. CDR3 sequence: CASSRGSMGNQPQHF. CDR3 sequence (DNA): TGCGCCAGCAGTAGGGGTTCTATGGGCAATCAGCCCCAGCATTTT.

The chain employs TRBV12-5 and TRBJ1-6; possible D gene TRBD1, 5 bases. V lost 4 bases and J lost 10, with 20 bases in between. Germline lookup yields CDR1 LGHNT and CDR2 FRNRAP. This CDR3 spans 16 amino acids. The CDR3 protein is CASGSHRGREASPLHF. CDR3 DNA: TGTGCTAGTGGTTCACACCGGGGCAGGGAAGCGTCACCCCTCCACTTT. Full variable domain (rest looked up from reference TRBV12-5 and TRBJ1-6): DARVTQTPRHKVTEMGQEVTMRCQPILGHNTVFWYRQTMMQGLELLAYFRNRAPLDDSGMPKDRFSAEMPDATLATLKIQPSEPRDSAVYFCASGSHRGREASPLHFGNGTRLTVT.

J is TRBJ1-6 and V is TRBV7-9; D is uncertain. The CDR3 extends over 14 amino acids. V gave up 5 bases and J gave up 7 bases, with 12 bases separating them. Germline CDR1 is SEHNR and CDR2 is FQNEAQ (reference sequence). CDR3 residues: CASSPPRPNSPLHF. The CDR3 DNA sequence: TGTGCCAGCAGCCCACCCCGGCCCAATTCACCCCTCCACTTT. Drawing the rest from reference TRBV7-9 and TRBJ1-6, the complete variable domain is DTGVSQNPRHKITKRGQNVTFRCDPISEHNRLYWYRQTLGQGPEFLTYFQNEAQLEKSRLLSDRFSAERPKGSFSTLEIQRTEQGDSAMYLCASSPPRPNSPLHFGNGTRLTVT.

The chain has TRBV13 and TRBJ2-3; D may be TRBD1 or TRBD2 (6 bases each). V shed 5 bases and J shed 5 bases, with 14 bases lying between them. Germline values: CDR1 PRHDT, CDR2 FYEKMQ (reference sequence). The CDR3 contains 14 residues. As DNA, the CDR3 is TGTGCCAGCAGCGGGTTCGGGGGCCAAGATACGCAGTATTTT. It encodes CASSGFGGQDTQYF.

The chain joins TRBV19 to TRBJ2-5; D could derive from TRBD1 or TRBD2 (5 bases each). This CDR3 region has 14 residues. Germline-derived CDR1 and CDR2 are LNHDA and SQIVND (reference sequence). Deletions cut 5 bases from V and 4 bases from J, with 14 bases between. The DNA of the CDR3 is TGTGCCAGTAGTGGGACGGTGAGGGGAGAGACCCAGTACTTC. Residues: CASSGTVRGETQYF.

The chain recombines TRBV11-1 with TRBJ2-1; D not certain. V was shortened by 2 bases and J by 1 base, with 15 bases between the two germline ends. The CDR3 length is 17 residues. Germline V gene data show CDR1 as SGHAT and CDR2 as FQDESV (reference sequence). CDR3 in DNA: TGTGCCAGCAGCTTATTTACCCGGGCAGAATCCTACAATGAGCAGTTCTTC. It encodes CASSLFTRAESYNEQFF.

This chain connects TRBV7-9 to TRBJ2-3, with D perhaps being TRBD1 or TRBD2 (6 bases each). Per the germline V gene, CDR1 is SEHNR and CDR2 is FQNEAQ (reference sequence). Trimming shortened V by 11 bases and J by 4 bases, and 19 bases separated the two germline ends. The CDR3 sequence is 14 residues long. CDR3 in amino acids: CAGGTSEGPDTQYF. CDR3 sequence (DNA): TGTGCCGGAGGGACATCTGAAGGGCCAGATACGCAGTATTTT.

The V call is TRBV5-1, the J call TRBJ2-1; D remains unclear. The V end lost 7 bases, the J end lost 8 bases, and 16 bases lay between the germline ends. The CDR3 loop spans 13 amino acids. Germline V gene data show CDR1 as SGHRS and CDR2 as YFSETQ. CDR3 DNA sequence: TGCGCCAGCGGCCCTCAGGCCCGGGATGAGCAGTTCTTC. As protein: CASGPQARDEQFF.

The chain has TRBV18 and TRBJ1-5; tentative D call: TRBD1 (5 bases). Per the germline V gene, CDR1 is KGHSH and CDR2 is LQKENI. The CDR3 covers 17 residues. The V end lost 6 bases, the J end lost 8 bases, and 26 bases lay between the germline ends. In DNA form, the CDR3 reads TGTGCCAGCTCTCAAACACCCGGGCCCATGGCGGGGGAGCCCCAGCATTTT. Its protein is CASSQTPGPMAGEPQHF.

V gene TRBV7-8 combines with J gene TRBJ1-1; D gene uncertain. The CDR3 has 12 amino acids. V shed 4 bases and J shed 0 bases, with 3 bases lying between them. The germline V gene encodes CDR1 SGHVS and CDR2 FQNEAQ. CDR3 sequence reads: CASSSMNTEAFF. The CDR3, as DNA: TGTGCCAGCAGCTCCATGAACACTGAAGCTTTCTTT.

The gene calls are TRBV2 and TRBJ2-7; D gene uncertain. Germline-derived CDR1 and CDR2 are SNHLY and FYNNEI. The V and J ends lost 3 bases and 6 bases respectively, with 12 bases between them. The CDR3 is 13 amino acids. Written as DNA, the CDR3 is TGTGCCAGCAGTGAGGAGCCAGCTAGCGAGCAGTACTTC. Protein product: CASSEEPASEQYF.

This clone was observed a single time. This chain uses TRBV25-1 with TRBJ2-5; 11 bases line up with TRBD2. The CDR3 extends over 18 amino acids. J lost 4 bases, V lost 4 bases, and 14 bases had no gene match. Germline-derived CDR1 and CDR2 are MGHDK and SYGVNS. The DNA of the CDR3 is TGTGCCAGCAGTGGGGTAGCGGGGGGGCCACGGCGTCCAGAGACCCAGTACTTC. Translation gives CASSGVAGGPRRPETQYF.